This entry lists 22 T cell receptor beta chains sequenced from one sample in a study of cytomegalovirus exposure and HLA in healthy donors. Both 60 Vbeta primers and 13 Jbeta primers went into the PCR. TCRdb's copy holds only in-frame clones and misses some; the assay was immunoSEQ multiplex PCR. The sample holds fewer than 200,000 clones, 10% to 15% seen once. The sample was PBMCs. These receptor sequences come from a man over 45 in good health and CMV-seropositive.

The chain couples TRBV7-2 to TRBJ1-4; perhaps TRBD1 as D (5 bases). The V end was cut by 6 bases, the J end by 0 bases, with 11 bases between. The CDR3 covers 15 residues. In germline, CDR1 is SGHTA, CDR2 FQGNSA. The CDR3 nucleotides are TGTGCCAGCAGTCCCAGGGTTGCAACTAATGAAAAACTGTTTTTT. Its translation is CASSPRVATNEKLFF. The full variable domain, with the rest looked up from reference TRBV7-2 and TRBJ1-4, is GAGVSQSPSNKVTEKGKDVELRCDPISGHTALYWYRQSLGQGLEFLIYFQGNSAPDKSGLPSDRFSAERTGGSVSTLTIQRTQQEDSAVYLCASSPRVATNEKLFFGSGTQLSVL.

This sequence joins TRBV25-1 and TRBJ1-2; D is unresolved. The germline V gene encodes CDR1 MGHDK and CDR2 SYGVNS. V lost 3 bases to trimming and J lost 8 bases, with 10 bases between them. The CDR3 has 12 residues. CDR3 in amino acids: CASSDRARGYTF. CDR3 in DNA: TGTGCCAGCAGTGACAGAGCGAGAGGCTACACCTTC.

This clone was counted between two and nine times. The chain has TRBV5-6 and TRBJ1-2, with 8 bases that match TRBD1. The CDR3 is 17 residues long. The junction had 17 bases not matched to a gene; V was cut back by 3 bases and J by 7 bases. The germline V gene has CDR1 SGHDT and CDR2 YYEEEE. CDR3 amino acids: CASSSGGRGRLESGYTF. CDR3 in DNA: TGTGCCAGCAGCTCCGGGGGCAGGGGGCGCTTGGAGTCTGGCTACACCTTC.

Details on this clone: One junction end disagrees with the germline gene, perhaps due to a read error. Within the sample, other DNA sequences also encode this same CDR3. This rearrangement joins TRBV10-3 to TRBJ1-1; 9 bases line up with TRBD1. The CDR3 is made up of 14 amino acids. Looked up from germline, CDR1 is ENHRY and CDR2 is SYGVKD. In DNA form, the CDR3 reads TGTGCCATCTCCTTGACAGGGGGTAGCACTGAAGCTTTCTTC. Its translation: CAISLTGGSTEAFF.

This chain connects TRBV4-1 to TRBJ2-5, with D maybe TRBD1 (7 bases). The length of the CDR3 is 15 residues. The germline CDR1 and CDR2 sequences are MGHRA and YSYEKL. The V end lost 3 bases, the J end lost 1 base, and 12 bases lay between the germline ends. The CDR3 nucleotides are TGCGCCAGCAGCCAGGAGGGGACAGCCCAAGAGACCCAGTACTTC. This gives the protein CASSQEGTAQETQYF.

This clone was found a few times. V and J are TRBV6-5 and TRBJ1-6; weak D call: TRBD1 (5 bases). This CDR3 comprises 15 residues. Per the germline V gene, CDR1 is MNHEY and CDR2 is SVGAGI. The V and J ends lost 5 bases and 10 bases respectively, with 18 bases between them. In DNA form, the CDR3 reads TGTGCCAGCAGTGGCGTGGGAGGGACTGGATCACCCCTCCACTTT. It codes for CASSGVGGTGSPLHF.

This clone was detected only a few times. V gene TRBV5-4 combines with J gene TRBJ2-2; 8 bases are a match to TRBD1. With V trimmed by 4 bases and J by 1 base, 3 bases remained unmatched. The CDR3 consists of 15 residues. Germline V gene data show CDR1 as SGHNT and CDR2 as YYREEE (reference sequence). The CDR3 DNA sequence: TGTGCCAGCAGCCCCGGGACAGGGAACACCGGGGAGCTGTTTTTT. It yields the protein CASSPGTGNTGELFF.

The chain couples TRBV5-1 to TRBJ2-3, with TRBD2 matching 13 bases. J lost 0 bases, V lost 0 bases, and 4 bases had no gene match. The CDR3 covers 18 residues. Germline V gene sequence: CDR1 SGHRS, CDR2 YFSETQ. The CDR3: CASSLGLAGGSSTDTQYF. The DNA for the CDR3 is TGCGCCAGCAGCTTGGGACTAGCGGGGGGTTCTAGCACAGATACGCAGTATTTT. Using reference TRBV5-1 and TRBJ2-3 for the parts outside the CDR3, the full variable domain is KAGVTQTPRYLIKTRGQQVTLSCSPISGHRSVSWYQQTPGQGLQFLFEYFSETQRNKGNFPGRFSGRQFSNSRSEMNVSTLELGDSALYLCASSLGLAGGSSTDTQYFGPGTRLTVL.

In its sample, this clone was seen a few times. The rearrangement uses TRBV18 and TRBJ1-1, with 7 bases aligning to TRBD1. V lost 5 bases to trimming and J lost 2 bases; unmatched junction nucleotides: 5. Germline assignment: CDR1 KGHSH and CDR2 LQKENI. CDR3 length: 14 residues. CDR3 in DNA: TGTGCCAGCTCATATACAGGGGATAACACTGAAGCTTTCTTT. This encodes CASSYTGDNTEAFF. The full variable domain, rest sourced from reference TRBV18 and TRBJ1-1, is NAGVMQNPRHLVRRRGQEARLRCSPMKGHSHVYWYRQLPEEGLKFMVYLQKENIIDESGMPKERFSAEFPKEGPSILRIQQVVRGDSAAYFCASSYTGDNTEAFFGQGTRLTVV.

The V call is TRBV14, the J call TRBJ2-3; 7 nucleotides align to TRBD2. Germline assignment: CDR1 SGHDN and CDR2 FVKESK. V trimming: 3 bases; J trimming: 0 bases; junction bases outside the gene matches: 6. This CDR3 is built from 16 residues. In DNA, the CDR3 is TGTGCCAGCAGCCACGGCGGGGGACGGAGCACAGATACGCAGTATTTT. This codes for CASSHGGGRSTDTQYF.

This clone has a handful of counts. CDR3 residues: CATSEAPGSPLHF. CDR3 in DNA: TGTGCCACCAGCGAGGCTCCTGGGTCCCCCCTCCACTTT. This sequence joins TRBV15 and TRBJ1-6; no reliable D call. Trimming cost V 5 bases and J 13 bases, with 15 bases left between them. The CDR3 spans 13 residues. CDR1 and CDR2 from the germline V gene are LNHNV and YYDKDF (reference sequence). Variable domain in full (rest from reference TRBV15 and TRBJ1-6): DAMVIQNPRYQVTQFGKPVTLSCSQTLNHNVMYWYQQKSSQAPKLLFHYYDKDFNNEADTPDNFQSRRPNTSFCFLDIRSPGLGDTAMYLCATSEAPGSPLHFGNGTRLTVT.

The chain combines TRBV6-5 with TRBJ2-5, with a tentative D call TRBD2 (6 bases). CDR1 MNHEY and CDR2 SVGAGI come from the germline V gene. Trimming took off 7 bases at V and 5 bases at J, with 20 bases between the two ends. The CDR3 has 15 residues. CDR3 protein: CASKSGAAGGETQYF. In DNA form, the CDR3 reads TGTGCCAGCAAGTCGGGAGCAGCCGGAGGGGAGACCCAGTACTTC.

The CDR3 sequence is CASSLADLGRGNSPLHF. The CDR3 DNA reads as TGTGCCAGCAGCTTAGCTGACCTCGGGAGAGGCAATTCACCCCTCCACTTT. The chain joins TRBV7-9 to TRBJ1-6; no firm D call. CDR1 is SEHNR and CDR2 is FQNEAQ in the germline V gene (reference sequence). V lost 0 bases and J 7 bases, leaving 16 bases between the germline ends. This CDR3 spans 17 amino acids.

This clone has more than one count but fewer than ten. This chain connects TRBV7-2 to TRBJ2-6, with 10 bases lining up with TRBD2. The germline gives CDR1 SGHTA, CDR2 FQGNSA. V gave up 5 bases and J gave up 2 bases; unmatched junction bases: 6. The CDR3 consists of 17 residues. CDR3 in amino acids: CASSRTSGGAGANVLTF. The CDR3 DNA follows: TGTGCCAGCAGCCGGACTAGCGGCGGAGCTGGGGCCAACGTCCTGACTTTC.

V gene TRBV19 combines with J gene TRBJ2-3, with 10 nucleotides matching TRBD1. CDR3 size: 15 residues. Losses at the gene ends were 6 bases for V and 7 bases for J; bases not matched to a gene: 10. Germline assignment: CDR1 LNHDA and CDR2 SQIVND (reference sequence). The CDR3 DNA follows: TGTGCCAGTAGCATACGGACAGGGGGAGAGAATACGCAGTATTTT. Protein: CASSIRTGGENTQYF.

This chain connects TRBV5-1 to TRBJ1-1, with TRBD1 matching 7 bases. Per germline, CDR1 SGHRS and CDR2 YFSETQ. The CDR3 totals 16 residues. Trimming took 3 bases from V and 1 from J; bases not matched to a gene: 9. This chain's CDR3 is CASSWDTGAPNTEAFF. The CDR3 coding sequence is TGCGCCAGCAGCTGGGATACAGGGGCTCCGAACACTGAAGCTTTCTTT.

This chain uses TRBV30 with TRBJ1-1, with a tentative D call TRBD1 (5 bases). V lost 1 base, J lost 10 bases, and 13 bases lay in between. The CDR3 has 12 amino acids. Germline assignment: CDR1 GTSNPN and CDR2 SVGIG (reference sequence). The DNA for the CDR3 is TGTGCCTGGAGTGAGAGGGGAGGTCGAGCTTTCTTT. It codes for CAWSERGGRAFF.

This clone was seen more than once but under ten times. The same CDR3 also results from other DNA sequences found in this sample. V and J are TRBV19 and TRBJ1-6, with 9 bases that match TRBD1. Germline V gene lookup returns CDR1 LNHDA and CDR2 SQIVND (reference sequence). J gave up 10 bases and V 6 bases, and 7 bases lay outside the gene matches. The CDR3 consists of 14 residues. The CDR3 protein is CASRPGQGRSPLHF. The DNA for the CDR3 is TGTGCCAGTAGGCCGGGACAGGGACGATCACCCCTCCACTTT. The variable domain in full, with the rest retrieved from reference TRBV19 and TRBJ1-6, is DGGITQSPKYLFRKEGQNVTLSCEQNLNHDAMYWYRQDPGQGLRLIYYSQIVNDFQKGDIAEGYSVSREKKESFPLTVTSAQKNPTAFYLCASRPGQGRSPLHFGNGTRLTVT.

This clone was seen more than once but under ten times. The chain carries TRBV29-1 and TRBJ1-2; TRBD1 agrees at 9 bases. Germline CDR1 reads SQVTM; CDR2 reads ANQGSEA. The CDR3 is 14 residues long. The V segment lost 1 base and the J segment 3 bases; nucleotides outside the gene matches: 3. The CDR3 nucleotides are TGCAGCGTTGAAGGACAGGGGGGGGACTATGGCTACACCTTC. Protein: CSVEGQGGDYGYTF.

CDR3 region: CAISQQGAAGELFF. In DNA, the CDR3 is TGTGCCATCAGTCAACAGGGGGCAGCCGGGGAGCTGTTTTTT. The rearrangement uses TRBV10-3 and TRBJ2-2; 9 bases match TRBD1. CDR3 length: 14 residues. Trimming removed 5 bases from V and 6 bases from J; junction bases left unmatched: 4. Germline-derived CDR1 and CDR2 are ENHRY and SYGVKD.

This clone appeared a few times. This rearrangement joins TRBV10-3 to TRBJ2-1, with D uncertain. V was trimmed by 6 bases and J by 5 bases, leaving 5 bases between them. Per the germline V gene, CDR1 is ENHRY and CDR2 is SYGVKD. The CDR3 sequence is 11 residues long. CDR3 sequence: CAISLNNEQFF. The CDR3 nucleotides are TGTGCCATCAGCCTTAACAATGAGCAGTTCTTC.

The rearrangement joins TRBV5-1 to TRBJ2-2; D gene uncertain. Trimming took off 1 base at V and 2 bases at J, with 9 bases between the two ends. CDR1 SGHRS and CDR2 YFSETQ come from the germline V gene. This CDR3 spans 15 amino acids. The CDR3 sequence is CASSLLPLNTGELFF. DNA for the CDR3: TGCGCCAGCAGCTTGCTTCCGCTAAACACCGGGGAGCTGTTTTTT. The full variable domain, with the rest looked up from reference TRBV5-1 and TRBJ2-2, is KAGVTQTPRYLIKTRGQQVTLSCSPISGHRSVSWYQQTPGQGLQFLFEYFSETQRNKGNFPGRFSGRQFSNSRSEMNVSTLELGDSALYLCASSLLPLNTGELFFGEGSRLTVL.